The T cell receptor beta chain under discussion was sequenced for a study of siplizumab effects on memory and regulatory T cells. This clone was counted a few times. Profiled with immunoSEQ multiplex PCR; TCRdb holds only in-frame clones, not every one. The sample lists under 140,000 clones; over 85% were seen once. The TCR comes from a human donor in good health. The sample taken for sequencing was CD4+ T cells sorted from blood.

The CDR3 bases are TGTGCCAGCAGTGAATCAGGGTCGGATCAGCCCCAGCATTTT. The encoded protein is CASSESGSDQPQHF. The chain has TRBV6-1 and TRBJ1-5, with D possibly TRBD1 on 5 matching bases. Germline V gives CDR1 MNHNS, CDR2 SASEGT. With 2 bases removed from V and 5 bases from J, the gap between germline ends came to 10 bases. CDR3 length equals 14 residues.